The clone carrying this T cell receptor beta chain was detected only once. Its matching antigen is unknown. Trimming took 3 bases from V and 2 from J; bases not matched to a gene: 5. CDR1 and CDR2 (germline): SGHNT, YYREEE (reference sequence). The CDR3 spans 15 residues. The PCR used 60 Vbeta and 13 Jbeta primers. Profiled with immunoSEQ multiplex PCR; TCRdb holds only in-frame clones, not every one. Of around 300,000 clones in the sample, around 65% are singletons; the top ten hold approximately 2.1%. The data derive from a study of cytomegalovirus exposure and HLA in healthy donors. Across the whole study: From about 200 million T cells, an earlier analysis saw roughly 110 million unique TCR beta sequences. The study, taken as a whole, reports: Most TCR sequences proved rare, with some public TCRs found in many donors. Presence/absence analyses assumed roughly uniform sequencing depth across donors.

The V call is TRBV5-4, the J call TRBJ2-1, with 7 positions matching TRBD1. The clonotype originates from a female donor in good health and CMV-seronegative. The sequenced material came from PBMCs. CDR3 sequence reads: CASSWSGTAYNEQFF. The CDR3 DNA reads TGTGCCAGCAGCTGGTCCGGGACAGCCTACAATGAGCAGTTCTTC.